The subject of this entry is one T cell receptor beta chain. Its antigen is currently not known. No base-level quality is on record; no much larger clone is a single base apart. The transplants used related donors with nonmyeloablative bone marrow transplantation, and mixed chimerism in the human trials was transient. Thawed PBMCs were FACS-sorted into unstimulated Tregs (CD4+CD25+CD127-), CD4+ non-Tregs (CD4+CD25-), CD4 cells and CD8 cells. The patients were a few recipients of combined kidney and bone marrow transplants from the ITN036ST trial, and samples were available only for these trial subjects. Healthy control blood was separated into PBMCs by Ficoll density gradient and cryopreserved, and patient PBMCs were collected both before and after transplant. Genomic DNA was extracted from sorted cells with the QIAGEN DNeasy Blood and Tissue Kit for TCRbeta CDR3 sequencing. High-throughput TCRbeta CDR3 sequencing, which included PCR amplification with bias correction and internal controls, was done commercially through immunoSEQ. The study's own analysis went as follows. Unique productive TCRbeta sequences were defined by CDR3 nucleotide sequence where primers matched, otherwise by CDR3 amino acid sequence with Vbeta and Jbeta genes. To correct for sorting error, sequences found in more than one sorted population at a frequency ratio of 2:1 or less were discarded, and the remaining shared sequences were assigned to the population with the higher frequency. Donor-reactive sequences were defined as at least 5-fold expanded in CFSE-low cells versus unstimulated cells, with frequency of at least 0.01% in CFSE-low cells. Jensen-Shannon divergence calculated on the top 100 TCRbeta sequences ranked by frequency was used to measure repertoire divergence. When a sample had multiple sequencing runs, each run was corrected for sorting error separately and the runs were then pooled. Held by TCRdb, this immuneACCESS table contains in-frame sequences only and omits some clones. Under half of the omission traces to an unresolved V gene where checked; the cause of the rest is unknown. Clone size and the V and J calls come from that table; the DNA yielded D and trimming. Present in this sample are tens of thousands of clones, roughly 93% of which were seen just once. Roughly 1.7% of the sample rests with the top ten.

V loses 5 bases of germline sequence and J loses 6 bases, and the interval between the two ends is 17 bases. According to the germline V gene (reference sequence), CDR1 reads SEHNR and CDR2 reads FQNEAQ. Measured from the cysteine to the phenylalanine, the CDR3 is 14 residues long. Just CDR3 DNA is preserved here, 42 bases in frame from base 1. This sample was included in a study of Tregs in tolerant kidney transplant recipients (dated by TCRdb to about 2019). With regard to the full study: The study used TCRbeta sequencing to identify donor-specific regulatory T cells before combined kidney and bone marrow transplantation, then tracked those cells after transplant.

What the research found in general, with its limitations: The most biologically relevant and donor-specific TCRbeta repertoire appeared to be identified by expanding Tregs with activated donor B cells. Because the study included only a small number of patients, the results must be confirmed in larger populations and under other immunosuppression protocols. Because the PCR primers were changed over time for some patients, nucleotide-level comparison could not be performed across the samples from those patients. Donor-specific Treg expansion was found to exceed global Treg expansion in tolerant patients, suggesting antigen-driven rather than nonspecific expansion. Biological reproducibility was not examined directly, but technical replication error appeared to be minimal.

Sequenced here: CD4+ T cells from blood (PBMCs), sampled 12 months after the transplant. This TCR was sampled from a human patient who received a combined kidney and bone marrow transplant. After a transplant, not all T cells may be the patient's own; some may come from the graft donor. The receptor chain draws on TRBV7-9 and TRBJ2-7; the D gene is possibly TRBD2, with 6 bases matching. The nucleotide sequence reads as follows: TGTGCCAGCAGCCGGAACGGGCCTAGCGCCGAGCAGTACTTC. It translates to CASSRNGPSAEQYF.